What follows describes a single T cell receptor (beta chain). This clone showed up just a few times. Its recognized antigen is unknown. No much larger clonotype is one base removed from it; base qualities were not supplied. Including cysteine and phenylalanine, the CDR3 has 12 amino acids. The kept DNA is CDR3 alone, 36 bases in frame from the first base. Trimming at the junction amounts to 5 bases on V and 10 bases on J, and the germline ends lie 9 bases apart. TCRbeta CDR3 regions were amplified from genomic DNA by means of the immunoSEQ Assay, a bias-controlled multiplex PCR. In the original analysis: Within the assay, amplification of reference gene primers was used to estimate how many nucleated cells each sample contained. Sequence reads were collapsed and filtered to measure the absolute abundance of every unique TCRbeta CDR3 rearrangement. For each sample, productive Simpson clonality was calculated by taking the square root of Simpson's diversity index across productive rearrangements. Imported from immuneACCESS, the table was reduced by TCRdb to in-frame sequences with V and J called. These copies leave out some clones; in studies compared against another copy, an unresolved V gene accounts for under half, and the cause of the remainder is not known. The D gene and trimming were derived from the DNA, and the V and J assignments and clone size from that table. This sample lists 100,000 to 140,000 clones; 80% to 85% were detected once. About 4% of the sample is held by the ten biggest clonotypes.

This specimen comes from a study of blood T cell repertoires in COVID-19 (dated by TCRdb to the early 2020s). Regarding the research as a whole: Collaborator samples came from the United States, Italy and Spain and covered acute and convalescent phases of COVID-19. The dataset comprised deeply sampled blood TCRbeta repertoires from subjects exposed to, actively infected with, or recovered from COVID-19. A freely available public database, intended as a resource for researchers studying the immune response to SARS-CoV-2, is where the repertoires were released. The samples were drawn from two sources: the first 160 participants of the ongoing ImmuneRACE study, and 1,000 to 1,500 subjects contributed by 6 global collaborators. Where HLA class I and class II types were available, the types were taken from metadata supplied by the sample provider, not from assay-based typing. The material from the prospective study consisted of cDNA or gDNA derived from T cells, B-cell-depleted T cells, or PBMCs. Nearly every sample came with metadata listing a de-identified subject ID, COVID-19 status, age in years and sex.

Collaborating institutions collected whole blood in K2EDTA tubes following their own protocols. For TCRbeta analysis, collaborators shipped samples in one of three forms: frozen whole blood, isolated PBMCs, or DNA extracted from either of those sample types. Findings and caveats that apply to the study as a whole: Clinical and demographic metadata were provided uncurated, with the amount varying by source and participant.

Rearrangement joined TRBV12-3 or TRBV12-4 to TRBJ1-6, with no confidently assigned D gene. Sequencing was carried out using peripheral blood. This clonotype originated in a human donor in a cohort sampled during active COVID-19. Here the CDR3 is given as CASSLPGSPLHF. The nucleotide sequence is given as TGTGCCAGCAGTCTCCCGGGGTCACCCCTCCACTTT.